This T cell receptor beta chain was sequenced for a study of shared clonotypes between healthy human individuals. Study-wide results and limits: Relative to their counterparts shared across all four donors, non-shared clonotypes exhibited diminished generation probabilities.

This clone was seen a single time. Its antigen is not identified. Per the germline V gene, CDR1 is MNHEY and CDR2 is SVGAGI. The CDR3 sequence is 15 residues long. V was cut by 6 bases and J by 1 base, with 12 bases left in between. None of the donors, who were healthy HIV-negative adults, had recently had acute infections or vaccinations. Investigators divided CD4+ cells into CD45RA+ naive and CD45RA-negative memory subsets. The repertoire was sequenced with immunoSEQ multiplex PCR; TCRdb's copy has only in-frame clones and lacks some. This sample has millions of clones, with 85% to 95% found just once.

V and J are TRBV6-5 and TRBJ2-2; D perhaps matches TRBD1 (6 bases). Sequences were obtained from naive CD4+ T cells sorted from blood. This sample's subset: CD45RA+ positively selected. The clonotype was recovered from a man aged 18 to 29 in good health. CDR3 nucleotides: TGTGCCAGCAGACAGGGTCGGGGGAACACCGGGGAGCTGTTTTTT. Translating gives CASRQGRGNTGELFF.